One and the same sample provided the 26 T cell receptor beta chains below, sequenced in a study of cytomegalovirus exposure and HLA in healthy donors. Primers: 60 Vbeta forward and 13 Jbeta reverse. The protocol was immunoSEQ multiplex PCR, while the TCRdb copy is restricted to in-frame clones and leaves out a portion. The sample records nearly 110,000 clones, around 75% being singletons. The specimen was PBMCs. The receptors derive from a male donor in good health and CMV-seropositive.

The chain uses TRBV18 and TRBJ1-1; 7 bases are shared with TRBD1. Losses at the gene ends were 6 bases for V and 6 bases for J; bases not matched to a gene: 4. The CDR3 has 12 amino acids. Germline CDR1 is KGHSH and CDR2 is LQKENI. CDR3 loop: CASSTGLSEAFF. The DNA of the CDR3 is TGTGCCAGCTCGACAGGGCTGTCTGAAGCTTTCTTT.

The chain recombines TRBV7-2 with TRBJ2-3; D is undetermined. In germline, CDR1 is SGHTA, CDR2 FQGNSA. The CDR3 is made up of 13 amino acids. V was cut by 5 bases and J by 3 bases, with 9 bases left in between. CDR3 amino acids: CASSPRATDTQYF. In DNA form, the CDR3 reads TGTGCCAGCAGCCCAAGAGCTACAGATACGCAGTATTTT.

The chain has TRBV7-8 and TRBJ1-6; 8 positions match TRBD1. CDR1 is SGHVS and CDR2 is FQNEAQ in the germline V gene. The CDR3 has 18 amino acids. J was trimmed by 0 bases and V by 5 bases; bases with no gene match: 9. CDR3 coding DNA: TGTGCCAGCAGCCGTAGGACAGGGTCGAGCTCCTATAATTCACCCCTCCACTTT. Amino acid sequence: CASSRRTGSSSYNSPLHF.

The rearrangement joins TRBV7-2 to TRBJ2-7; 10 bases fit TRBD2. The CDR3 covers 15 residues. CDR1 and CDR2 (germline): SGHTA, FQGNSA. After removal of 1 base from V and 3 bases from J, the junction contained 3 bases not matched to a gene. CDR3 amino acids: CASSLGLAGVYEQYF. The CDR3, as DNA: TGTGCCAGCAGCTTAGGTCTAGCGGGAGTCTACGAGCAGTACTTC.

The rearrangement joins TRBV28 to TRBJ1-1; the D is unclear. V shed 3 bases and J shed 4 bases, with 12 bases lying between them. CDR3 length equals 14 residues. CDR1 and CDR2 (germline): MDHEN, SYDVKM. CDR3 sequence (DNA): TGTGCCAGCAGTTTGAGGCCCGGGTTCACTGAAGCTTTCTTT. Its translation: CASSLRPGFTEAFF.

The table lists this clone with a few counts. The genes are TRBV5-1 and TRBJ2-6; 11 positions match TRBD2. V lost 6 bases and J lost 2; bases outside the gene matches: 10. Germline lookup yields CDR1 SGHRS and CDR2 YFSETQ. The CDR3 runs to 18 residues. CDR3 sequence reads: CASNQLLSGGAGANVLTF. For the CDR3, the DNA is TGCGCCAGCAACCAACTCCTTAGCGGGGGGGCTGGGGCCAACGTCCTGACTTTC.

This clone was seen a few times. This chain links TRBV18 with TRBJ1-6, with D possibly TRBD1 on 6 matching bases. This CDR3 is 15 amino acids long. Per the germline V gene, CDR1 is KGHSH and CDR2 is LQKENI. V lost 1 base and J lost 10, with 14 bases in between. CDR3 amino acids: CASSPRGGLGSPLHF. The CDR3 region has the DNA TGTGCCAGCTCACCACGCGGGGGCCTTGGATCACCCCTCCACTTT.

The V call is TRBV5-1, the J call TRBJ2-1; 11 bases are a match to TRBD2. The CDR3 covers 15 residues. The germline V gene has CDR1 SGHRS and CDR2 YFSETQ. Germline trimming cut 3 bases from V and 7 bases from J; bases unmatched to any gene: 6. The CDR3 loop reads CASSSTSGVGNEQFF. CDR3 coding DNA: TGCGCCAGCAGCTCGACTAGCGGGGTTGGTAATGAGCAGTTCTTC.

V and J are TRBV27 and TRBJ2-1; 10 positions match TRBD2. The ends lost 5 bases at V and 4 bases at J; junction bases unmatched: 8. The germline gives CDR1 MNHEY, CDR2 SMNVEV (reference sequence). The CDR3 consists of 16 residues. The CDR3 loop is CASSIRAGLAYNEQFF. In nucleotides, the CDR3 is TGTGCCAGCAGTATTCGGGCGGGACTAGCGTACAATGAGCAGTTCTTC.

V gene TRBV7-2 combines with J gene TRBJ2-3, with D perhaps TRBD1 (7 bases). Between the trimmed V and J ends, which lost 3 bases and 1 base, there was a span of 11 bases. This CDR3 spans 15 amino acids. Germline V gene lookup returns CDR1 SGHTA and CDR2 FQGNSA. The CDR3 here is CASSFRGDGTDTQYF. CDR3 in DNA: TGTGCCAGCAGCTTCAGGGGGGACGGCACAGATACGCAGTATTTT.

The chain is built from TRBV2 and TRBJ2-5, with 7 bases aligning to TRBD1. CDR3 length: 13 residues. The J segment lost 5 bases and the V segment lost 3 bases, leaving 3 bases of the junction unmatched. The germline V gene has CDR1 SNHLY and CDR2 FYNNEI. In DNA, the CDR3 is TGTGCCAGCAGTGAGGGCAGGGGGGAGACCCAGTACTTC. This codes for CASSEGRGETQYF.

The chain combines TRBV9 with TRBJ1-5, with D uncertain. This CDR3 region has 15 residues. V lost 3 bases, J lost 2 bases, and 12 bases lay in between. CDR1 SGDLS and CDR2 YYNGEE come from the germline V gene. In DNA form, the CDR3 reads TGTGCCAGCAGCGAGCGCCCGGAGGGCAATCAGCCCCAGCATTTT. Translated: CASSERPEGNQPQHF.

This chain connects TRBV7-3 to TRBJ2-3; 8 nucleotides match TRBD1. Germline lookup yields CDR1 SGHTA and CDR2 FQGTGA. This CDR3 region has 16 residues. The V segment lost 4 bases and the J segment 6 bases; nucleotides outside the gene matches: 12. The CDR3 is CASSWNGGQGADTQYF. The CDR3 bases are TGTGCCAGCAGCTGGAACGGAGGTCAGGGGGCCGATACGCAGTATTTT.

This clone came up a few times. The genes are TRBV7-9 and TRBJ1-3; D is ambiguous. Germline V gives CDR1 SEHNR, CDR2 FQNEAQ (reference sequence). Trimming cost V 5 bases and J 6 bases, with 2 bases left between them. CDR3 size: 10 residues. CDR3 protein: CASSQNTIYF. DNA of the CDR3: TGTGCCAGCAGCCAAAACACCATATATTTT.

The V gene is TRBV28, the J gene TRBJ2-4, with TRBD2 as a possible D gene (7 bases). There are 14 residues in the CDR3. Germline loops: CDR1 MDHEN, CDR2 SYDVKM. With 10 bases removed from V and 2 bases from J, the gap between germline ends came to 15 bases. DNA of the CDR3: TGTGCCACCGACGGGGGGCAGACCAAAAACATTCAGTACTTC. This sequence encodes CATDGGQTKNIQYF.

This sequence joins TRBV7-2 and TRBJ2-3, with 9 bases aligning to TRBD2. CDR1 SGHTA and CDR2 FQGNSA come from the germline V gene. The CDR3 length is 14 residues. Trimming removed 5 bases from V and 5 bases from J; junction bases left unmatched: 5. CDR3 residues: CASSRAGGQDTQYF. The CDR3 nucleotides read TGTGCCAGCAGCCGAGCGGGGGGCCAAGATACGCAGTATTTT.

The chain recombines TRBV19 with TRBJ1-2, with D perhaps matching TRBD1 (6 bases). This CDR3 is 13 amino acids long. Germline-derived CDR1 and CDR2 are LNHDA and SQIVND (reference sequence). V gave up 5 bases and J gave up 2 bases, with 9 bases separating them. CDR3 loop: CASSVGTNYGYTF. CDR3 coding DNA: TGTGCCAGTAGTGTCGGGACAAACTATGGCTACACCTTC.

This chain uses TRBV29-1 with TRBJ1-1, with no clear D. V was trimmed by 3 bases and J by 0 bases, leaving 5 bases between them. Germline values: CDR1 SQVTM, CDR2 ANQGSEA. CDR3 length: 12 residues. The chain's CDR3 is CSVDRMNTEAFF. The CDR3 coding sequence is TGCAGCGTTGACAGGATGAACACTGAAGCTTTCTTT.

The chain links TRBV29-1 to TRBJ2-5; possibly TRBD1 for D (6 bases). The V gene lost 3 bases and the J gene lost 1 base, with 6 bases spanning the gap. Germline CDR1 reads SQVTM; CDR2 reads ANQGSEA. CDR3 length: 12 residues. The CDR3 DNA follows: TGCAGCGTTGACAGGGGCCAAGAGACCCAGTACTTC. It yields the protein CSVDRGQETQYF.

This chain links TRBV9 with TRBJ2-1, with 8 bases identical to TRBD2. Germline assignment: CDR1 SGDLS and CDR2 YYNGEE. The CDR3 length is 16 residues. With 4 bases clipped from V and 0 bases from J, the junction kept 6 bases outside the gene matches. CDR3 sequence: CASSLASGSSYNEQFF. The CDR3 coding sequence is TGTGCCAGCAGCTTAGCAAGCGGGAGCTCCTACAATGAGCAGTTCTTC.

This clone was observed many times. The chain uses TRBV9 and TRBJ1-4; the D gene is possibly TRBD1 (6 bases). The ends were cut back, 0 bases at V and 7 bases at J, with 7 bases in the middle. The CDR3 runs 13 residues. CDR1 is SGDLS and CDR2 is YYNGEE in the germline V gene. The CDR3 DNA sequence: TGTGCCAGCAGCGTAGGCAGGGGTGAAAAACTGTTTTTT. Residues: CASSVGRGEKLFF. Full variable domain (rest looked up from reference TRBV9 and TRBJ1-4): DSGVTQTPKHLITATGQRVTLRCSPRSGDLSVYWYQQSLDQGLQFLIQYYNGEERAKGNILERFSAQQFPDLHSELNLSSLELGDSALYFCASSVGRGEKLFFGSGTQLSVL.

The CDR3 DNA follows: TGTGCCAGTAGTATCGGTAGCGGGGGGGCCTCCTACAATGAGCAGTTCTTC. This sequence encodes CASSIGSGGASYNEQFF. The chain employs TRBV19 and TRBJ2-1; 11 positions agree with TRBD2. CDR3 length: 17 residues. With 3 bases clipped from V and 0 bases from J, the junction kept 4 bases outside the gene matches. Germline-derived CDR1 and CDR2 are LNHDA and SQIVND (reference sequence).

This chain connects TRBV11-3 to TRBJ2-3; D may be TRBD2 (6 bases). The CDR3 contains 19 residues. Germline V gene data show CDR1 as SGHNT and CDR2 as YENEEA. Trimming left V 1 base short and J 1 base short, with 21 bases between. CDR3 DNA: TGTGCCAGCAGCTTAGGAAAATGGGACTCGAGGGAAGGCACAGATACGCAGTATTTT. Residues: CASSLGKWDSREGTDTQYF. Together with reference TRBV11-3 and TRBJ2-3, the CDR3 gives the full variable domain: EAGVVQSPRYKIIEKKQPVAFWCNPISGHNTLYWYLQNLGQGPELLIRYENEEAVDDSQLPKDRFSAERLKGVDSTLKIQPAELGDSAVYLCASSLGKWDSREGTDTQYFGPGTRLTVL.

A note on this clone: Other DNA sequences from this sample encode an identical CDR3 as well. The V and J genes are TRBV4-3 and TRBJ2-1; 11 bases line up with TRBD2. V shed 1 base, J shed 0 bases, and the junction held 5 bases outside the gene matches. The germline CDR1 and CDR2 sequences are LGHNA and YSLEER. CDR3 length: 18 amino acids. CDR3 in amino acids: CASSQAGTSGYSYNEQFF. In nucleotides, the CDR3 is TGCGCCAGCAGCCAAGCGGGGACTAGCGGATACTCCTACAATGAGCAGTTCTTC.

V is TRBV15 and J is TRBJ2-7; possible D gene TRBD1, 5 bases. The CDR3 sequence is 13 residues long. CDR1 and CDR2 from the germline V gene are LNHNV and YYDKDF (reference sequence). Deletions cut 4 bases from V and 5 bases from J, with 12 bases between. The CDR3 is CATSKRAGNEQYF. For the CDR3, the DNA is TGTGCCACCAGCAAACGGGCAGGGAACGAGCAGTACTTC.

This clone was seen once. The V gene is TRBV4-1, the J gene TRBJ1-5, with D possibly TRBD1 on 6 matching bases. The CDR3 covers 17 residues. Germline CDR1 is MGHRA and CDR2 is YSYEKL. V dropped 4 bases and J dropped 0 bases, with 16 bases sitting between them. Here the CDR3 reads CASSPITTGYSNQPQHF. The CDR3 DNA is TGCGCCAGCAGCCCGATCACGACAGGCTATAGCAATCAGCCCCAGCATTTT.